Below, 14 T cell receptor beta chains from the same sample are listed, as sequenced in a study of cytomegalovirus exposure and HLA in healthy donors. The PCR ran on 60 Vbeta and 13 Jbeta primers. The data were produced by immunoSEQ multiplex PCR, yet TCRdb's version contains in-frame clones alone and is incomplete. The data contain more than 200,000 clones, more than 75% of them seen just once; the ten biggest clones take up about 6%. The specimen was PBMCs. The source of these receptors is a man between 35 and 55 years old in good health and CMV-seropositive.

The table lists this clone with a few counts. The V gene is TRBV5-5, the J gene TRBJ2-7; TRBD2 agrees at 12 bases. V shed 4 bases, J shed 4 bases, and the junction held 9 bases outside the gene matches. The CDR3 extends over 16 amino acids. Germline V gives CDR1 SGHKS, CDR2 YYEKEE (reference sequence). CDR3 region: CASSRRLAGADYEQYV. The CDR3 nucleotides are TGTGCCAGCAGCAGACGACTAGCGGGGGCGGATTACGAGCAGTACGTC.

This clone occurred once. The chain is built from TRBV5-1 and TRBJ2-1; TRBD2 aligns across 11 bases. This CDR3 comprises 17 residues. V lost 4 bases to trimming and J lost 5 bases; unmatched junction nucleotides: 11. The germline V gene encodes CDR1 SGHRS and CDR2 YFSETQ. Here the CDR3 DNA reads TGCGCCAGCAGCCCAACCCCCGGGACTAGCGGCAACAATGAGCAGTTCTTC. This translates into CASSPTPGTSGNNEQFF. The full variable domain, with the rest looked up from reference TRBV5-1 and TRBJ2-1, is KAGVTQTPRYLIKTRGQQVTLSCSPISGHRSVSWYQQTPGQGLQFLFEYFSETQRNKGNFPGRFSGRQFSNSRSEMNVSTLELGDSALYLCASSPTPGTSGNNEQFFGPGTRLTVL.

The chain uses TRBV5-1 and TRBJ2-1, with D maybe TRBD1 (5 bases). The CDR3 covers 14 residues. V was trimmed by 1 base and J by 6 bases, leaving 11 bases between them. Per the germline V gene, CDR1 is SGHRS and CDR2 is YFSETQ. DNA of the CDR3: TGCGCCAGCAGCTTGCAGGGTGTAGGCAATGAGCAGTTCTTC. This gives the protein CASSLQGVGNEQFF.

Details on this clone: A much larger clone lies one base from this, so it may be a read error. V usage is TRBV6-6 and J usage is TRBJ1-5; 7 bases match TRBD1. Trimming at V came to 6 bases and at J to 0 bases, leaving 5 bases not matched to a gene. The germline V gene encodes CDR1 MNHNY and CDR2 SVGAGI (reference sequence). CDR3 length equals 15 residues. CDR3 bases: TGTGCCAGCAGCCTGGGACAGTATAGCAATCAGCCCCAGCATTTT. Translating gives CASSLGQYSNQPQHF.

The CDR3 is CASSLGTGSEQYF. The CDR3, as DNA: TGTGCCAGCAGCTTGGGGACAGGGAGCGAGCAGTACTTC. The rearrangement uses TRBV5-6 and TRBJ2-7, with 8 nucleotides matching TRBD1. The CDR3 has 13 residues. Per germline, CDR1 SGHDT and CDR2 YYEEEE. The V gene end was trimmed by 0 bases and the J gene end by 6 bases; junction bases not matched to a gene: 2.

The chain links TRBV11-2 to TRBJ2-7; 7 bases fit TRBD1. The CDR3 loop spans 14 amino acids. V trimming: 1 base; J trimming: 3 bases; junction bases outside the gene matches: 3. Germline V gene lookup returns CDR1 SGHAT and CDR2 FQNNGV. The CDR3 sequence: CASSLGDRGYEQYV. In DNA form, the CDR3 reads TGTGCCAGCAGCTTAGGGGACAGAGGCTACGAGCAGTACGTC.

V is TRBV29-1 and J is TRBJ1-2; D gene uncertain. The ends were cut back, 3 bases at V and 8 bases at J, with 16 bases in the middle. CDR1 and CDR2 (germline): SQVTM, ANQGSEA. The CDR3 loop spans 13 amino acids. CDR3 nucleotides: TGCAGCGTTGACGGGAGCCAAGGAAGGGGCTACACCTTC. Translating gives CSVDGSQGRGYTF.

The genes are TRBV6-4 and TRBJ2-6; no clear D. The V end was cut by 3 bases, the J end by 1 base, with 10 bases between. Per germline, CDR1 MRHNA and CDR2 SNTAGT. This CDR3 comprises 16 residues. CDR3 DNA: TGTGCCAGCAGTGATGGGTCGGGTTCTGGGGCCAACGTCCTGACTTTC. Its protein is CASSDGSGSGANVLTF.

In its sample, this clone was seen a few times. The chain is built from TRBV10-2 and TRBJ1-1, with D unclear. The germline V gene has CDR1 WSHSY and CDR2 SAAADI. The CDR3 totals 14 residues. V lost 6 bases and J lost 2, with 13 bases in between. This chain's CDR3 is CASREGLGNTEAFF. The CDR3 nucleotides are TGCGCCAGCAGGGAAGGACTGGGAAACACTGAAGCTTTCTTT.

The chain combines TRBV6-5 with TRBJ2-7; D unclear. CDR3 size: 13 residues. Trimming took 0 bases from V and 3 from J, leaving 6 bases between them. Germline V gene lookup returns CDR1 MNHEY and CDR2 SVGAGI. CDR3 amino acids: CASSYSGLYEQYF. CDR3 in DNA: TGTGCCAGCAGTTACTCGGGCCTCTACGAGCAGTACTTC.

The chain combines TRBV5-1 with TRBJ2-3; 8 bases fit TRBD1. Trimming took 4 bases from V and 4 from J; bases not matched to a gene: 5. CDR1 and CDR2 from the germline V gene are SGHRS and YFSETQ. The CDR3 length is 14 residues. Here the CDR3 DNA reads TGCGCCAGCAGCGCAGGGGGCTTGGCAGATACGCAGTATTTT. As protein: CASSAGGLADTQYF.

This chain uses TRBV7-8 with TRBJ1-3, with a possible D match to TRBD1 (6 bases). The germline V gene encodes CDR1 SGHVS and CDR2 FQNEAQ. This CDR3 comprises 16 residues. The V end was cut by 5 bases, the J end by 2 bases, with 16 bases between. The CDR3 sequence: CASSHQLTGAGNTIYF. The CDR3 DNA sequence: TGTGCCAGCAGCCACCAACTGACAGGAGCTGGAAACACCATATATTTT.

The gene calls are TRBV29-1 and TRBJ1-1; perhaps TRBD1 as D (6 bases). The germline V gene encodes CDR1 SQVTM and CDR2 ANQGSEA. This CDR3 is 13 amino acids long. V lost 4 bases, J lost 1 base, and 10 bases lay in between. CDR3 sequence: CSVGVRGNTEAFF. Here the CDR3 DNA reads TGCAGCGTTGGTGTCAGGGGGAACACTGAAGCTTTCTTT. The full variable domain, its missing parts supplied by reference TRBV29-1 and TRBJ1-1, is SAVISQKPSRDICQRGTSLTIQCQVDSQVTMMFWYRQQPGQSLTLIATANQGSEATYESGFVIDKFPISRPNLTFSTLTVSNMSPEDSSIYLCSVGVRGNTEAFFGQGTRLTVV.

The chain links TRBV5-5 to TRBJ1-6; D is undetermined. The CDR3 sequence is 16 residues long. Between the trimmed V and J ends, which lost 4 bases and 0 bases, there was a span of 11 bases. Germline V gene data show CDR1 as SGHKS and CDR2 as YYEKEE (reference sequence). The CDR3 coding sequence is TGTGCCAGCAGCATAAAAGGGAGCTCCTATAATTCACCCCTCCACTTT. This encodes CASSIKGSSYNSPLHF.